This is a list of T cell receptor beta chains from one sample in a study of identical twins. TCRdb used MiXCR to reprocess the 5' RACE reads, holding one entry per CDR3 protein. The data show about 250,000 distinct CDR3 sequences, 6.5% to 9% seen once. This sample also appeared in a second study, on yellow fever vaccine responses in identical twins.

Sequenced input: CD8+ T cells sorted from blood. The receptors derive from a young woman in good health. Both conserved end residues are part of each CDR3. The D gene is left open where the match is weak. Expanded clones are given a class, and other clones once, few, many or no size at all.

>TRBD1|-|TRBJ2-1|TRBV7-6
TGTGCCAGCAGCTGGGTAGGGACAGGGGACTTGAATGAGCAGTTCTTC
CASSWVGTGDLNEQFF
>TRBD2|many|TRBJ2-1|TRBV10-3
TGTGCCATCAGTGAGATTCTAGCGGGAGTCTACAATGAGCAGTTCTTC
CAISEILAGVYNEQFF
>-|few|TRBJ2-2|TRBV5-6
TGTGCCAGCAGCTTTCCTGGTCTAGCAGACGCGAACACCGGGGAGCTGTTTTTT
CASSFPGLADANTGELFF
>TRBD2|few|TRBJ2-1|TRBV11-1
TGTGCCAGCAGCTCTTGGACTAGCGCGAGGAGCTCCTACAATGAGCAGTTCTTC
CASSSWTSARSSYNEQFF
>TRBD2|-|TRBJ2-2|TRBV7-2
TGTGCCAGCAGCACCGGACTAGCCGCCGGGGAGCTGTTTTTT
CASSTGLAAGELFF
>TRBD1|many|TRBJ2-7|TRBV4-1
TGCGCCAGCAGCCAAGGGGGACAGGGAGTCTACGAGCAGTACTTC
CASSQGGQGVYEQYF
>TRBD2|-|TRBJ2-3|TRBV10-3
TGTGCCATCAGTGAGTCTAGCGGGAGAGCGAATTCGCAGTATTTT
CAISESSGRANSQYF
>-|many|TRBJ1-5|TRBV12-3/TRBV12-4
TGTGCCAGCACCTGGGGCCAATTGGATCAGCCCCAGCATTTT
CASTWGQLDQPQHF
>-|few|TRBJ1-1|TRBV25-1
TGTGCCAGCAGTGAATATTTGGGGGAAACTGAAGCTTTCTTT
CASSEYLGETEAFF
>TRBD2|-|TRBJ2-3|TRBV27
TGTGCCAGCAGTTTGCAGCGGGGGGACACAGATACGCAGTATTTT
CASSLQRGDTDTQYF
>-|few|TRBJ1-1|TRBV11-2
TGTGCCAGCAGCCCGCCGGCCCCGAAGCACACTGAAGCTTTCTTT
CASSPPAPKHTEAFF
>TRBD2|-|TRBJ2-3|TRBV7-6
TGTGCCAGCAGCCCCCCTAGCGGCATACACACAGATACGCAGTATTTT
CASSPPSGIHTDTQYF
>TRBD1|many|TRBJ2-7|TRBV2
TGTGCCAGCACCGGACAGGAAGGGTCGGACGAGCAGTACTTC
CASTGQEGSDEQYF
>-|-|TRBJ2-2|TRBV28
TGTGCCAGCAGTTTCAGGCAGGCGGGCACCGGGGAGCTGTTTTTT
CASSFRQAGTGELFF
>-|-|TRBJ2-1|TRBV7-6
TGTGCCAGCAGCTTCCGTCCGTACTGGGAGCAGTTCTTC
CASSFRPYWEQFF
>-|many|TRBJ1-1|TRBV7-6
TGTGCCAGCAGCTTATCCGCGGGCGCGAACACTGAAGCTTTCTTT
CASSLSAGANTEAFF
>-|many|TRBJ1-5|TRBV4-1
TGCGCCAGCAGCCAGTGGACAGCCAGCGACGGGGCCCAGCATTTT
CASSQWTASDGAQHF
>-|many|TRBJ2-1|TRBV15
TGTGCCACCAGCAGAATTCATGGGGACAATGAGCAGTTCTTC
CATSRIHGDNEQFF
>-|-|TRBJ2-5|TRBV10-3
TGTGCCATCAGTGAGACCGGAAGGAGGGGACCCCAAGAGACCCAGTACTTC
CAISETGRRGPQETQYF
>TRBD2|many|TRBJ2-2|TRBV12-3/TRBV12-4
TGTGCCAGCAGTGGACTAGCGTACACCGGGGAGCTGTTTTTT
CASSGLAYTGELFF
>-|-|TRBJ2-7|TRBV7-8
TGTGCCAGCAGCTCTACTGGGACCGAACGGGTGGGGGAGCAGTACTTC
CASSSTGTERVGEQYF
>TRBD2|many|TRBJ2-1|TRBV27
TGTGCCAGCAGTAATAGCGGGGGGGCCTACAATGAGCAGTTCTTC
CASSNSGGAYNEQFF
>-|-|TRBJ2-6|TRBV27
TGTGCCAGCAGTTTATCAGTCCAGAACGTCCTGACTTTC
CASSLSVQNVLTF
>-|many|TRBJ2-1|TRBV4-2
TGTGCCAGCAGCCACACTAGCTCCCCTCTAAATGAGCAGTTCTTC
CASSHTSSPLNEQFF
>TRBD2|-|TRBJ2-7|TRBV14
TGTGCCAGCAGCCAAGAAGGAGCGGGAGGCGTCTCCTACGAGCAGTACTTC
CASSQEGAGGVSYEQYF
>-|few|TRBJ2-1|TRBV21-1
TGTGCCAGCAGCAAAGCGGGGCAGGCCGCTCACAATGAGCAGTTCTTC
CASSKAGQAAHNEQFF
>-|once|TRBJ2-5|TRBV19
TGTGCCAGTACCCCTTCGTGGGGTATGGAGACCCAGTACTTC
CASTPSWGMETQYF
>-|many|TRBJ1-5|TRBV12-3/TRBV12-4
TGTGCCAGCAGAATCGCGGGGACGAGCAATCAGCCCCAGCATTTT
CASRIAGTSNQPQHF
>TRBD2|-|TRBJ2-2|TRBV5-1
TGCGCCAGCAGCTTGTTTGGATTAGCGGGGGGCACTTCGAACACCGGGGAGCTGTTTTTT
CASSLFGLAGGTSNTGELFF
>TRBD1|-|TRBJ2-3|TRBV11-2
TGTGCCAGCAGCTTATACCCGGCCTGGACAGGGCTGAATAGCACAGATACGCAGTATTTT
CASSLYPAWTGLNSTDTQYF
>TRBD2|many|TRBJ2-5|TRBV29-1
TGCCAACCTCCCCGCGGGGGGATCGGGGGCGGGGGTTTCACCCAAGAGACCCAGTACTTC
CQPPRGGIGGGGFTQETQYF
>-|many|TRBJ1-5|TRBV4-1
TGCGCCAGCAGCCAAAAAGGTAATCAGCCCCAGCATTTT
CASSQKGNQPQHF
>-|few|TRBJ2-1|TRBV5-6
TGTGCCAGCAGCTTTGAAGTTGTGGGGCAGTTCTTC
CASSFEVVGQFF
>-|few|TRBJ1-2|TRBV2
TGTGCCAGCATCCTACAGGGAGGTACCTTC
CASILQGGTF
>TRBD2|few|TRBJ2-3|TRBV5-6
TGTGCCAGCAGCCCGGGACTAGAGCCCTACACAGATACGCAGTATTTT
CASSPGLEPYTDTQYF
>-|many|TRBJ2-2|TRBV25-1
TGTGCCAGCAGTGATCGTCCCGAACCCGGGGAGCTGTTTTTT
CASSDRPEPGELFF